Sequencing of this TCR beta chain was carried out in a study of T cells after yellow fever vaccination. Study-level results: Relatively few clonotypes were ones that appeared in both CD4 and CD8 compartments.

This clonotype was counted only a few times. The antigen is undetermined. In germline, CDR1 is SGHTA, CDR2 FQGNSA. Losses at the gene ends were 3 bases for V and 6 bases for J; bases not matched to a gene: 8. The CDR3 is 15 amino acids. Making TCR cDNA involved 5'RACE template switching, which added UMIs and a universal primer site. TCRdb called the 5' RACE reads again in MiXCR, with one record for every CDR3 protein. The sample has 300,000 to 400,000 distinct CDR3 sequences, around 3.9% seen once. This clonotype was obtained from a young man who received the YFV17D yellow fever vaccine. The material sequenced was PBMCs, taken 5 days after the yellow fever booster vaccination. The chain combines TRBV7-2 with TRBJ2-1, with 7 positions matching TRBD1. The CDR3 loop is CASSFDRVVVNEQFF. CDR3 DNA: TGTGCCAGCAGCTTCGACAGGGTTGTTGTCAATGAGCAGTTCTTC.